This record concerns one T cell receptor (beta chain) sequence. This sample is part of a study of blood T cells in healthy people across ages. V gave up 3 bases and J gave up 11 bases, with 22 bases separating them. Germline V gene sequence: CDR1 MDHEN, CDR2 SYDVKM. This CDR3 comprises 15 residues. Sample-barcoded 5' priming and a J-beta primer mix drove a second PCR of 7 to 11 cycles. TCRdb reprocessed the 5' RACE reads via MiXCR and lists one record per CDR3 protein. The sample contains approximately 1,000,000 distinct CDR3 sequences, 35% to 40% of which appear only once. Sequenced material: blood. The sequence derives from a man aged 18 to 30 in good health. The chain combines TRBV28 with TRBJ2-5; D is ambiguous. For the CDR3, the DNA is TGTGCCAGCAGTTTGTCGGCGGAGTACTACAATGAGCAGTACTTC. This translates into CASSLSAEYYNEQYF.